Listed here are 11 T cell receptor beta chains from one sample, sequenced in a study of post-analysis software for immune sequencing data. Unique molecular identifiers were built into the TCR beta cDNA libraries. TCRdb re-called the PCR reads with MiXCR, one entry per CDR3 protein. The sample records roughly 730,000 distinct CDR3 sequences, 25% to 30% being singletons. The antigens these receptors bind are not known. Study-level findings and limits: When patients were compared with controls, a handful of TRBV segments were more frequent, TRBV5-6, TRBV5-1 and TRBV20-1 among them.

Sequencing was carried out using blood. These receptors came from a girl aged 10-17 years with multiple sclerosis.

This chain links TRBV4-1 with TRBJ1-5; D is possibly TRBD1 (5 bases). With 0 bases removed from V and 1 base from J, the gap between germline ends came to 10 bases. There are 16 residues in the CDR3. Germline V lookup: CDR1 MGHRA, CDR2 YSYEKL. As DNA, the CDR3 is TGCGCCAGCAGCCAAGAGGGGGGAGGGAGCAATCAGCCCCAGCATTTT. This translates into CASSQEGGGSNQPQHF.

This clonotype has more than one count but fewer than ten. The CDR3 loop reads CSLKTSGGSIGQFF. The CDR3 bases are TGCAGCCTTAAAACTAGCGGGGGGTCGATTGGGCAGTTCTTC. The chain combines TRBV20-1 with TRBJ2-1, with 12 bases fitting TRBD2. CDR3 length: 14 amino acids. Germline V gives CDR1 DFQATT, CDR2 SNEGSKA (reference sequence).

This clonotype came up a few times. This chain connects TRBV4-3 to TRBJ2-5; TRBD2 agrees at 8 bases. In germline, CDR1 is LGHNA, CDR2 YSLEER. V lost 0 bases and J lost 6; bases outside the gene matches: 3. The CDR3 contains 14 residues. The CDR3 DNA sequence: TGCGCCAGCAGCCAAGATAGCGGGACTAAGACCCAGTACTTC. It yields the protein CASSQDSGTKTQYF.

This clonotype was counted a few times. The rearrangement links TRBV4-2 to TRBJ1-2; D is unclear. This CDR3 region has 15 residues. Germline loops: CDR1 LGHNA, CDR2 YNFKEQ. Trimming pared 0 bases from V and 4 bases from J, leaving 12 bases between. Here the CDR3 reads CASSQDAAPSYGYTF. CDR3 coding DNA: TGTGCCAGCAGCCAAGATGCGGCACCATCCTATGGCTACACCTTC.

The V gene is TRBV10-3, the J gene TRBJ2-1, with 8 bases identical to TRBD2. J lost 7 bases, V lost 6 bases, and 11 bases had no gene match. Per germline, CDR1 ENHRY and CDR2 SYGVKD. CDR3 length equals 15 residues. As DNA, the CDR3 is TGTGCCATCAGGGGACGAGCGGGAGTTGGTAATGAGCAGTTCTTC. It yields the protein CAIRGRAGVGNEQFF.

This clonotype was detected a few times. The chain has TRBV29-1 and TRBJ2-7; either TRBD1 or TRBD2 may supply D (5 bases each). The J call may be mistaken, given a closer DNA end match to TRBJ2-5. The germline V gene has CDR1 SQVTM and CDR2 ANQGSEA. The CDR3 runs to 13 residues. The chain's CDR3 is CSGSGTPVETQYF. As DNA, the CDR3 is TGCAGCGGTTCCGGGACGCCGGTAGAGACCCAGTACTTC.

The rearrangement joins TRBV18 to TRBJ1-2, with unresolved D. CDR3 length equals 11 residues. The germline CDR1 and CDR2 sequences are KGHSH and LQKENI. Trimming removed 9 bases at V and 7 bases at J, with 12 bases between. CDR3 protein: CASSTDSGYTF. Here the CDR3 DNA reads TGTGCCAGTTCGACGGACTCTGGCTACACCTTC.

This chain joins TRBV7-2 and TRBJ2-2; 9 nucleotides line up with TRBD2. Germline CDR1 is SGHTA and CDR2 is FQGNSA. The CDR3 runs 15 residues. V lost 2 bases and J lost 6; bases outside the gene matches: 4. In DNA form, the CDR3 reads TGTGCCAGCAGCTTACGCGGGGGGGCTTCCGGGGAGCTGTTTTTT. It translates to CASSLRGGASGELFF.

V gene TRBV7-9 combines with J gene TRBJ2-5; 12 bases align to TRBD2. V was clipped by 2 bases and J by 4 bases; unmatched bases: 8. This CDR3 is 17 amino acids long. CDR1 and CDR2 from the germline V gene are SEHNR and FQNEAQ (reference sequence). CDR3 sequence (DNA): TGTGCCAGCAGCTTAAGGGTGACTAGCGGGAGTGGAGAGACCCAGTACTTC. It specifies CASSLRVTSGSGETQYF. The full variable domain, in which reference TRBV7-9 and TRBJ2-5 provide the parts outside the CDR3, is DTGVSQNPRHKITKRGQNVTFRCDPISEHNRLYWYRQTLGQGPEFLTYFQNEAQLEKSRLLSDRFSAERPKGSFSTLEIQRTEQGDSAMYLCASSLRVTSGSGETQYFGPGTRLLVL.

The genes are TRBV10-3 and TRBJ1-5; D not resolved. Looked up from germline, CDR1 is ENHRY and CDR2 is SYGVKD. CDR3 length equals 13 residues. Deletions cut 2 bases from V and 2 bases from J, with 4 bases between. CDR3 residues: CAISEQRNQPQHF. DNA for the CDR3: TGTGCCATCAGTGAGCAGCGCAATCAGCCCCAGCATTTT.

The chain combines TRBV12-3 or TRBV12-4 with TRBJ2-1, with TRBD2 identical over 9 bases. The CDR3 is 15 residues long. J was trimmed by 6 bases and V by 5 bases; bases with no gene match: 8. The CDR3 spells CASSRRSGGPNEQFF. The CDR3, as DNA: TGTGCCAGCAGTCGTAGGAGCGGGGGGCCCAATGAGCAGTTCTTC.